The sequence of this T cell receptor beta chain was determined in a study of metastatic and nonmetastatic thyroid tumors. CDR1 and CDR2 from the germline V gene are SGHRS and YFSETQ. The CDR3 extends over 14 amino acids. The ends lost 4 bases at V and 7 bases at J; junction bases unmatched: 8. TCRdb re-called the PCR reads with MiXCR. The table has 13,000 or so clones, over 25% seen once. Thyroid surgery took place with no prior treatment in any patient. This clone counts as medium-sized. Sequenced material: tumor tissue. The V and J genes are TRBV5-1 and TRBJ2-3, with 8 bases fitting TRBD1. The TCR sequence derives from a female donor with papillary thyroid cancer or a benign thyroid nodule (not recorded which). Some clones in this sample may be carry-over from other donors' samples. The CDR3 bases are TGCGCCAGCAGCACGGGACAGGTACCGTATACGCAGTATTTT. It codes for CASSTGQVPYTQYF.